This T cell receptor beta chain was documented in a study of tumor-infiltrating lymphocytes in oesophageal squamous cell carcinoma. TCRdb passed the PCR reads through MiXCR, listing each CDR3 protein once. The sample includes around 13,000 distinct CDR3 sequences, around 60% seen only once; the top ten take approximately 32%. The clonotype comes from a female donor with esophageal squamous cell carcinoma. Sequences were obtained from esophageal tumor tissue.

The CDR3 coding sequence is TGTGCCAGCAGCGAGGGTGGGACCCAGTACTTC. It yields the protein CASSEGGTQYF. V and J are TRBV6-8 and TRBJ2-3, with D tentatively TRBD2 (5 bases). The DNA end is more similar to TRBJ2-5, so the J call may be wrong. There are 11 residues in the CDR3. Germline lookup yields CDR1 MNHGY and CDR2 SAAAGT.